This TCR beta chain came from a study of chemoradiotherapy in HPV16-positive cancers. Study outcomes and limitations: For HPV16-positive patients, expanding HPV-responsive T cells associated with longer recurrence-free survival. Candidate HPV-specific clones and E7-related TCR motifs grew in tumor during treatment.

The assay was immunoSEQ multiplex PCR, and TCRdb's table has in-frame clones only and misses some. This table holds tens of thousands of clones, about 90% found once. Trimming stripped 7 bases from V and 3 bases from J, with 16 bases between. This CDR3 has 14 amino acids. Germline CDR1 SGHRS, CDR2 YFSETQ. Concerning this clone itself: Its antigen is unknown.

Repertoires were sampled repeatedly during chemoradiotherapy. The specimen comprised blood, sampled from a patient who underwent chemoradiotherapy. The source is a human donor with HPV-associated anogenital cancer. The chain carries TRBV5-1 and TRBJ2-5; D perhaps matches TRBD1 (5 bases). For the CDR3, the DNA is TGCGCCAGCTCCCCCCAGGGTAGGAAAGAGACCCAGTACTTC. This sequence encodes CASSPQGRKETQYF.